What follows are 3 T cell receptor beta chains derived from one specimen sequenced in a study of cytomegalovirus exposure and HLA in healthy donors. With 60 Vbeta and 13 Jbeta primers, the PCR was carried out. Profiled with immunoSEQ multiplex PCR; TCRdb holds only in-frame clones, not every one. The table shows roughly 200,000 clones, with about nine tenths occurring only once. Sequences were obtained from PBMCs. Receptors originate from a boy between 2 and 10 years old in good health and CMV-seronegative.

This clone has only a few counts. This chain links TRBV23-1 with TRBJ1-3; D not resolved. TRBV23-1 is an ORF for which the function is uncertain. This CDR3 has 14 residues. Trimming took 5 bases from V and 0 from J, leaving 8 bases between them. CDR3 protein: CASSLGCSGNTIYF. The CDR3 coding sequence is TGCGCCAGCAGTTTGGGCTGCTCTGGAAACACCATATATTTT.

This clone was found a few times. The rearrangement links TRBV5-1 to TRBJ1-3, with 10 bases that match TRBD1. The CDR3 sequence is 16 residues long. Germline assignment: CDR1 SGHRS and CDR2 YFSETQ. The trim removed 2 bases at V and 1 base at J, leaving 3 bases unmatched. CDR3 residues: CASSFWTGGSGNTIYF. In nucleotides, the CDR3 is TGCGCCAGCAGCTTCTGGACAGGGGGGTCTGGAAACACCATATATTTT.

This chain links TRBV5-1 with TRBJ1-3; tentatively, D is TRBD1 (6 bases). The V gene lost 4 bases and the J gene lost 1 base, with 12 bases spanning the gap. This CDR3 contains 15 residues. Germline V CDR1 and CDR2: SGHRS, YFSETQ. The CDR3 protein is CASSGTGLSGNTIYF. The CDR3 bases are TGCGCCAGCAGCGGAACAGGGCTTTCTGGAAACACCATATATTTT.